This entry lists 9 T cell receptor beta chains sequenced from one sample in a study of long-term antiretroviral therapy in people with HIV. Sequencing relied on immunoSEQ assay v3.0, run at survey level. The table came from immunoSEQ multiplex PCR; TCRdb's copy has only in-frame clones and leaves some out. The repertoire includes roughly 29,000 clones, under 85% of them detected once, and around 8.2% sits in the top ten. This specimen consisted of unsorted PBMCs, obtained 3 years after starting antiretroviral therapy. The receptors were sampled from a man between 40 and 49 years old with HIV.

The chain carries TRBV15 and TRBJ2-5; no firm D call. The CDR3 totals 12 residues. Per germline, CDR1 LNHNV and CDR2 YYDKDF (reference sequence). V lost 4 bases to trimming and J lost 5 bases, with 8 bases between them. The DNA of the CDR3 is TGTGCCACCAGCACCGAACGGGAGACCCAGTACTTC. Protein product: CATSTERETQYF.

The gene calls are TRBV5-1 and TRBJ2-1; TRBD2 matches 12 bases. Germline trimming cut 2 bases from V and 8 bases from J; bases unmatched to any gene: 8. The CDR3 sequence is 16 residues long. CDR1 is SGHRS, CDR2 YFSETQ, per germline. DNA for the CDR3: TGCGCCAGCAGCTTTAGACTAGCGGGAGTCCTAGATGAGCAGTTCTTC. It is translated as CASSFRLAGVLDEQFF. Together with reference TRBV5-1 and TRBJ2-1, the CDR3 gives the full variable domain: KAGVTQTPRYLIKTRGQQVTLSCSPISGHRSVSWYQQTPGQGLQFLFEYFSETQRNKGNFPGRFSGRQFSNSRSEMNVSTLELGDSALYLCASSFRLAGVLDEQFFGPGTRLTVL.

The chain links TRBV2 to TRBJ2-2; D gene uncertain. The CDR3 has 14 amino acids. V was pared by 8 bases and J by 4 bases, with 14 bases between. The germline V gene has CDR1 SNHLY and CDR2 FYNNEI. The CDR3 loop is CASLPRAGTGELFF. CDR3 DNA sequence: TGTGCCAGCCTCCCTCGGGCCGGCACCGGGGAGCTGTTTTTT.

This rearrangement joins TRBV6-6 to TRBJ1-5, with unresolved D. The CDR3 extends over 15 amino acids. Germline loops: CDR1 MNHNY, CDR2 SVGAGI (reference sequence). Trimming stripped 0 bases from V and 2 bases from J, with 8 bases between. DNA of the CDR3: TGTGCCAGCAGTTACTCGCCGAGAGGCAATCAGCCCCAGCATTTT. As protein: CASSYSPRGNQPQHF.

The V and J genes are TRBV7-9 and TRBJ2-3; 7 bases map to TRBD1. Trimming took 6 bases from V and 2 from J; bases not matched to a gene: 8. CDR1 and CDR2 from the germline V gene are SEHNR and FQNEAQ (reference sequence). This CDR3 spans 15 amino acids. The CDR3 nucleotides read TGTGCCAGCAGGTCGGCAGGGGGTAACACAGATACGCAGTATTTT. It encodes CASRSAGGNTDTQYF. Variable domain in full (rest from reference TRBV7-9 and TRBJ2-3): DTGVSQNPRHKITKRGQNVTFRCDPISEHNRLYWYRQTLGQGPEFLTYFQNEAQLEKSRLLSDRFSAERPKGSFSTLEIQRTEQGDSAMYLCASRSAGGNTDTQYFGPGTRLTVL.

J is TRBJ2-1 and V is TRBV13, with D unclear. Germline-derived CDR1 and CDR2 are PRHDT and FYEKMQ (reference sequence). The CDR3 loop spans 13 amino acids. V lost 1 base, J lost 7 bases, and 8 bases lay in between. The CDR3, as DNA: TGTGCCAGCAGCTTAGTGGCCCTGAATGAGCAGTTCTTC. It specifies CASSLVALNEQFF.

In DNA, the CDR3 is TGTGCCAGCAGTTTGGGACAGGGGACCGAGCAGTACTTC. Protein sequence: CASSLGQGTEQYF. J is TRBJ2-7 and V is TRBV11-2; 10 nucleotides match TRBD1. V shed 6 bases, J shed 6 bases, and the junction held 5 bases outside the gene matches. The V gene's germline CDR1 is SGHAT and CDR2 FQNNGV. The CDR3 contains 13 residues. The entire variable domain, with the rest obtained from reference TRBV11-2 and TRBJ2-7, is as follows: EAGVAQSPRYKIIEKRQSVAFWCNPISGHATLYWYQQILGQGPKLLIQFQNNGVVDDSQLPKDRFSAERLKGVDSTLKIQPAKLEDSAVYLCASSLGQGTEQYFGPGTRLTVT.

Only a few counts were recorded for this clone. This rearrangement joins TRBV9 to TRBJ1-2, with TRBD1 as a possible D gene (5 bases). The CDR3 is 15 amino acids. V gave up 0 bases and J gave up 7 bases, with 16 bases separating them. Germline lookup yields CDR1 SGDLS and CDR2 YYNGEE. The CDR3 spells CASSVAPYRGPGYTF. The CDR3 nucleotides read TGTGCCAGCAGCGTAGCCCCTTATAGGGGCCCTGGCTACACCTTC.

This chain uses TRBV6-6 with TRBJ2-1, with a possible D match to TRBD1 (6 bases). The CDR3 has 14 amino acids. The germline CDR1 and CDR2 sequences are MNHNY and SVGAGI (reference sequence). The V end lost 5 bases, the J end lost 0 bases, and 8 bases lay between the germline ends. The CDR3 loop reads CASSPDSSYNEQFF. The CDR3 DNA reads TGTGCCAGCAGTCCGGACAGCTCCTACAATGAGCAGTTCTTC.